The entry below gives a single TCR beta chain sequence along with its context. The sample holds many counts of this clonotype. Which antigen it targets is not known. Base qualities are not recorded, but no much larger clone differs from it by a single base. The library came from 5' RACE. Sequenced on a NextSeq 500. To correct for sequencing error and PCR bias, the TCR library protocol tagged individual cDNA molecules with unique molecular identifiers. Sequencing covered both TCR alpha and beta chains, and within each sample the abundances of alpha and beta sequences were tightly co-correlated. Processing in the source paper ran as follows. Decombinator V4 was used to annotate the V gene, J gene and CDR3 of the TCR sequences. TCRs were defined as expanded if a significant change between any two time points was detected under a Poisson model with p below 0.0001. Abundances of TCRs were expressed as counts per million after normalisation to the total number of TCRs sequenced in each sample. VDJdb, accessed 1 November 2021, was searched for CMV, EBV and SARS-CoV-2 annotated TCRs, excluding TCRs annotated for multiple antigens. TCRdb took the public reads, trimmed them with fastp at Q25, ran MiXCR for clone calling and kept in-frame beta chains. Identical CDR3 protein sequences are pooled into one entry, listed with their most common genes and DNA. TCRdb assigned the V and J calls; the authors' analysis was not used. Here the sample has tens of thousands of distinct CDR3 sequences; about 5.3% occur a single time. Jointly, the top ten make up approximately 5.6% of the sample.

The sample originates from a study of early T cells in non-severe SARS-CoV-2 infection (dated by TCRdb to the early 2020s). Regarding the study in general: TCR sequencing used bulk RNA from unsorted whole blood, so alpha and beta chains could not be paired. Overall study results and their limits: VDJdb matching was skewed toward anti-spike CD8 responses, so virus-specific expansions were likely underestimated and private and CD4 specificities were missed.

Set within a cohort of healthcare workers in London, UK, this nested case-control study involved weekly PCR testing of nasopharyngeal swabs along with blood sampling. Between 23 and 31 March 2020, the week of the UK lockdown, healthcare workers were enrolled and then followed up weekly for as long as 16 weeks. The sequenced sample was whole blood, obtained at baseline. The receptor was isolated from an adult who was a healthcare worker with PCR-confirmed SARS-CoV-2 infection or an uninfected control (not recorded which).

The DNA sequence is TGTGCCAGCAGTTGGGGTGGCAGGGGTAGCACTGAAGCTTTCTTT. This encodes CASSWGGRGSTEAFF. The chain employs TRBV28 and TRBJ1-1; possibly the D gene is TRBD1, per 6 matching bases. Reading the germline V gene gives CDR1 MDHEN and CDR2 SYDVKM. Inclusive of the bounding cysteine and phenylalanine, the CDR3 is 15 residues long. Left in the record is the CDR3 DNA by itself, 45 bases read in frame from the first base. V is clipped by 4 bases and J by 4 bases, and the sequence between their germline boundaries is 16 bases long.